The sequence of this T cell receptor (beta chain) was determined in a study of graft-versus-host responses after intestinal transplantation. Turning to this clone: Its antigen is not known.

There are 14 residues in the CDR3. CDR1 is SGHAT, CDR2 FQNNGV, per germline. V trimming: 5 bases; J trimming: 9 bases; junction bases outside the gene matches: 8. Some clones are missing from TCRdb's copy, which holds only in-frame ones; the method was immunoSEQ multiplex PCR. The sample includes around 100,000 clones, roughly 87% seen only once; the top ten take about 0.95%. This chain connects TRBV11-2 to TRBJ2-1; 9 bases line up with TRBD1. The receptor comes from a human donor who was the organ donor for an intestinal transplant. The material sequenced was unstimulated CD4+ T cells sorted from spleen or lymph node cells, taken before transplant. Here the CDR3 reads CASSPGTGRGEQFF. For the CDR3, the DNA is TGTGCCAGCAGCCCTGGGACAGGGAGGGGTGAGCAGTTCTTC.